The T cell receptor (beta chain) under discussion was sequenced for a study of T-cell reconstitution after alpha-beta-depleted transplantation in children. Trimming cost V 2 bases and J 7 bases; bases outside gene matches: 4. CDR1 SGHAT and CDR2 FQNNGV come from the germline V gene. CDR3 length: 13 residues. Comments on this clonotype: What it recognizes is unknown.

Regarding the study as a whole: Once a year had passed after transplant, T-cell counts and diversity came mostly from newly produced T cells.

Using unique molecular identifiers, the investigators prepared the TCRbeta library. TCRdb called the PCR reads again in MiXCR, with one record for every CDR3 protein. In the table there are a few hundred thousand distinct CDR3 sequences, around 27% of which are singletons. V usage is TRBV11-2 and J usage is TRBJ1-1, with 7 bases lining up with TRBD1. The origin of this receptor is a boy less than two years old with Wiskott-Aldrich syndrome, due to receive a stem cell transplant. The specimen was PBMCs, collected before TCRalphabeta/CD19-depleted stem cell transplant. CDR3 residues: CASSLLQGVEAFF. The CDR3 DNA reads as TGTGCCAGCAGCTTACTCCAGGGGGTTGAAGCTTTCTTT.